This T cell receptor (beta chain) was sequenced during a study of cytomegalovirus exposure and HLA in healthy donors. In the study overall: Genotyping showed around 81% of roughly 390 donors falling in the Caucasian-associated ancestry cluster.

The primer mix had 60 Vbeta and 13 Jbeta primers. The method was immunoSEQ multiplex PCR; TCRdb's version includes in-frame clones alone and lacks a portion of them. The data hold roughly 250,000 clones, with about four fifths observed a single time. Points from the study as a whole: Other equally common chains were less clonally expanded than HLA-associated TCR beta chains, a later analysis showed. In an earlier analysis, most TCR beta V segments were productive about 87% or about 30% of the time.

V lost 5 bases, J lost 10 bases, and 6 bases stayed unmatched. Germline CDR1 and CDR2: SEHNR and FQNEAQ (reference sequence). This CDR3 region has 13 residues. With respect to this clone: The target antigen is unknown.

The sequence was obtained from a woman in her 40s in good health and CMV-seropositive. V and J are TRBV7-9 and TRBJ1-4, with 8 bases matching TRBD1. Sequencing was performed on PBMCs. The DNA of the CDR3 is TGTGCCAGCAGCACCTCAACAGGGGGAAAACTGTTTTTT. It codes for CASSTSTGGKLFF.